The 22 T cell receptor beta chains reported below all come from one sample, sequenced in a study of human T cells and chemical hapten exposure. TCRdb used MiXCR to reprocess the RACE reads, holding one entry per CDR3 protein. The sample has 80,000 to 100,000 distinct CDR3 sequences; under 9% are singletons. Time point noted: patch test 1, 2 weeks after DPC sensitization. This sample's treatment: therapeutic diphenylcyclopropenone sensitization with weekly scalp DPC. Here the sequenced sample was whole blood, taken in connection with sensitization to the hapten diphenylcyclopropenone (DPC). The receptors stem from a woman in her 30s with alopecia areata. Some clones in this sample may be carry-over from other donors' samples.

The chain couples TRBV6-6 to TRBJ1-5; a weak D match, TRBD1 (6 bases). The CDR3 covers 17 residues. CDR1 and CDR2 (germline): MNHNY, SVGAGI (reference sequence). V lost 5 bases and J 5 bases, leaving 22 bases between the germline ends. CDR3 amino acids: CASSPIGGAVLYQPQHF. The CDR3 DNA reads TGTGCCAGCAGTCCCATAGGGGGGGCGGTCCTGTATCAGCCCCAGCATTTT.

This clonotype was found many times. The chain's CDR3 is CASSQDGVVLGLAGGQETQYF. Written as DNA, the CDR3 is TGTGCCAGCAGCCAAGATGGAGTAGTTCTGGGGCTAGCGGGGGGGCAAGAGACCCAGTACTTC. The rearrangement uses TRBV4-2 and TRBJ2-5; 12 nucleotides align to TRBD2. Germline V lookup: CDR1 LGHNA, CDR2 YNFKEQ. This CDR3 contains 21 residues. Trimming removed 0 bases from V and 2 bases from J; junction bases left unmatched: 16.

The chain has TRBV6-5 and TRBJ1-2; TRBD1 matches at 10 bases. Germline V gene data show CDR1 as MNHEY and CDR2 as SVGAGI. The CDR3 runs 14 residues. Trimming took 5 bases from V and 5 from J; bases not matched to a gene: 5. In DNA, the CDR3 is TGTGCCAGCAGTCAGTCGGGACAGGGGTATGGCTACACCTTC. Its translation: CASSQSGQGYGYTF.

The rearrangement links TRBV20-1 to TRBJ1-1; weak D call: TRBD1 (5 bases). Trimming took off 5 bases at V and 0 bases at J, with 13 bases between the two ends. The CDR3 consists of 14 residues. CDR1 DFQATT and CDR2 SNEGSKA come from the germline V gene (reference sequence). This chain's CDR3 is CSALGGTLNTEAFF. The CDR3 DNA sequence: TGCAGTGCTCTGGGGGGAACTTTGAACACTGAAGCTTTCTTT.

This clonotype appeared a few times. CDR3 sequence reads: CATVTGFWLVSNQPQHF. CDR3 coding DNA: TGTGCCACAGTTACAGGTTTTTGGTTGGTGAGCAATCAGCCCCAGCATTTT. The rearrangement uses TRBV24-1 and TRBJ1-5, with D possibly being TRBD1 (5 bases). V was pared by 10 bases and J by 1 base, with 22 bases between. Germline CDR1 and CDR2: KGHDR and SFDVKD. The CDR3 is made up of 17 amino acids.

The chain links TRBV29-1 to TRBJ1-1; perhaps TRBD1 as D (5 bases). Germline V CDR1 and CDR2: SQVTM, ANQGSEA. There are 13 residues in the CDR3. V dropped 5 bases and J dropped 5 bases, with 15 bases sitting between them. The CDR3 DNA reads as TGCAGCGTTCGCCTGGGAGAGGGGACTGAAGCTTTCTTT. Translation: CSVRLGEGTEAFF.

This clonotype has a count of ten or more. This rearrangement joins TRBV12-3 or TRBV12-4 to TRBJ1-3; D ambiguous. V lost 1 base and J 4 bases, leaving 5 bases between the germline ends. This CDR3 has 13 amino acids. This chain's CDR3 is CASSLGRGNTIYF. CDR3 nucleotide sequence: TGTGCCAGCAGTTTAGGACGAGGAAACACCATATATTTT.

A remark on this clonotype: Possible read error: a much larger clone is one base away. The rearrangement joins TRBV12-3 or TRBV12-4 to TRBJ2-7; D possibly corresponds to TRBD2 (6 bases). CDR3 length: 13 residues. Trimming left V 7 bases short and J 5 bases short, with 15 bases between. CDR3 loop: CASTLRGGNEQYF. Here the CDR3 DNA reads TGTGCCAGCACCCTAAGGGGAGGCAACGAGCAGTACTTC.

The chain employs TRBV5-6 and TRBJ1-2; D gene uncertain. Trimming cost V 0 bases and J 4 bases, with 13 bases left between them. The germline V gene encodes CDR1 SGHDT and CDR2 YYEEEE. The CDR3 length is 15 residues. CDR3 amino acids: CASSLVAAVIYGYTF. CDR3 nucleotides: TGTGCCAGCAGCTTGGTCGCGGCCGTGATCTATGGCTACACCTTC.

V and J are TRBV29-1 and TRBJ1-1; D perhaps matches TRBD1 (5 bases). The ends were cut back, 7 bases at V and 0 bases at J, with 12 bases in the middle. The CDR3 is 13 amino acids. The V gene's germline CDR1 is SQVTM and CDR2 ANQGSEA. The chain's CDR3 is CSAEQALNTEAFF. CDR3 nucleotides: TGCAGCGCCGAACAGGCATTGAACACTGAAGCTTTCTTT. The whole variable domain, filled in from reference TRBV29-1 and TRBJ1-1, reads SAVISQKPSRDICQRGTSLTIQCQVDSQVTMMFWYRQQPGQSLTLIATANQGSEATYESGFVIDKFPISRPNLTFSTLTVSNMSPEDSSIYLCSAEQALNTEAFFGQGTRLTVV.

This clonotype has a count of ten or more. This rearrangement joins TRBV27 to TRBJ2-1; 15 bases are shared with TRBD2. The CDR3 sequence is 17 residues long. The V gene end was trimmed by 5 bases and the J gene end by 5 bases; junction bases not matched to a gene: 7. Per germline, CDR1 MNHEY and CDR2 SMNVEV (reference sequence). CDR3 in amino acids: CASSPGLAGGVHNEQFF. CDR3 DNA sequence: TGTGCCAGCAGTCCCGGACTAGCGGGGGGGGTACACAATGAGCAGTTCTTC.

This clonotype came up a few times. The chain links TRBV7-2 to TRBJ1-6, with 10 bases identical to TRBD1. The J segment lost 6 bases and the V segment lost 3 bases, leaving 5 bases of the junction unmatched. Germline CDR1 and CDR2: SGHTA and FQGNSA. The CDR3 spans 16 residues. In nucleotides, the CDR3 is TGTGCCAGCAGCTTTTGGGACAGGGGTGGTAATTCACCCCTCCACTTT. Translating gives CASSFWDRGGNSPLHF.

The DNA for the CDR3 is TGCGCCAGCAGCCCCGGACAGCTCACAGATACGCAGTATTTT. Protein: CASSPGQLTDTQYF. The V and J genes are TRBV5-1 and TRBJ2-3; D perhaps matches TRBD1 (6 bases). Germline-derived CDR1 and CDR2 are SGHRS and YFSETQ. The CDR3 runs 14 residues. V gave up 4 bases and J gave up 2 bases, with 11 bases separating them. The full variable domain, its missing parts supplied by reference TRBV5-1 and TRBJ2-3, is KAGVTQTPRYLIKTRGQQVTLSCSPISGHRSVSWYQQTPGQGLQFLFEYFSETQRNKGNFPGRFSGRQFSNSRSEMNVSTLELGDSALYLCASSPGQLTDTQYFGPGTRLTVL.

Regarding this clonotype: A much larger clone lies one base from this, so it may be a read error. The gene calls are TRBV12-3 or TRBV12-4 and TRBJ1-3; D not certain. The CDR3 sequence is 14 residues long. Here the CDR3 reads CASSFVDSGSTIYF. The CDR3 DNA follows: TGTGCCAGCAGTTTTGTGGATTCTGGAAGCACCATATATTTT.

This clonotype was picked up a small number of times. J is TRBJ2-2 and V is TRBV12-3 or TRBV12-4, with D perhaps TRBD2 (5 bases). The CDR3 is 12 residues long. CDR3 bases: TGTGCGACGGGGTCGTGGTCCGGGGAGCTGTTTTTT. Its protein product is CATGSWSGELFF.

The DNA for the CDR3 is TGTGCCAGCAGGGGGTTGGACACTGAAGCTTTCTTT. Protein sequence: CASRGLDTEAFF. The V and J genes are TRBV5-4 and TRBJ1-1; D gene unclear. Germline CDR1 reads SGHNT; CDR2 reads YYREEE (reference sequence). The V gene lost 5 bases and the J gene lost 3 bases, with 8 bases spanning the gap. The CDR3 has 12 amino acids.

The DNA for the CDR3 is TGTGCCAGCAGCTACCCCAATACAAATGAGCAGTTCTTC. This gives the protein CASSYPNTNEQFF. The V call is TRBV11-1, the J call TRBJ2-1; D remains unclear. Germline V gives CDR1 SGHAT, CDR2 FQDESV (reference sequence). V shed 4 bases and J shed 7 bases, with 11 bases lying between them. This CDR3 spans 13 amino acids.

This clonotype was counted ten times or more. The gene calls are TRBV14 and TRBJ2-1; D possibly uses TRBD1 or TRBD2 (6 bases each). V lost 0 bases and J lost 5, with 14 bases in between. The CDR3 length is 16 residues. The germline V gene encodes CDR1 SGHDN and CDR2 FVKESK. This CDR3 is CASSQDPTGANNEQFF. The CDR3, as DNA: TGTGCCAGCAGCCAAGATCCAACGGGGGCCAACAATGAGCAGTTCTTC.

This clonotype has ten or more counts. The CDR3, as DNA: TGCGCCAGCAGTCCCACAGGGATGGCAGATACGCAGTATTTT. This translates into CASSPTGMADTQYF. This sequence joins TRBV5-1 and TRBJ2-3; TRBD1 might be the D (6 bases). Germline V gives CDR1 SGHRS, CDR2 YFSETQ. The CDR3 runs to 14 residues. Trimming removed 5 bases at V and 4 bases at J, with 14 bases between. The full variable domain, rest sourced from reference TRBV5-1 and TRBJ2-3, is KAGVTQTPRYLIKTRGQQVTLSCSPISGHRSVSWYQQTPGQGLQFLFEYFSETQRNKGNFPGRFSGRQFSNSRSEMNVSTLELGDSALYLCASSPTGMADTQYFGPGTRLTVL.

In its sample, this clonotype was seen many times. V and J are TRBV10-3 and TRBJ2-6; D may correspond to TRBD1 or TRBD2 (5 bases each). From germline, CDR1 is ENHRY and CDR2 SYGVKD. V dropped 10 bases and J dropped 4 bases, with 14 bases sitting between them. The CDR3 spans 14 residues. The CDR3 nucleotides are TGTGCCACGGGACCTTCTGGCGGGGCCAACGTCCTGACTTTC. Its protein product is CATGPSGGANVLTF.

The J gene is TRBJ2-3, the V gene TRBV7-9, with TRBD1 matching 9 bases. The CDR3 runs to 16 residues. Germline V gene sequence: CDR1 SEHNR, CDR2 FQNEAQ (reference sequence). V was clipped by 6 bases and J by 0 bases; unmatched bases: 7. The DNA for the CDR3 is TGTGCCAGCAGTCGGGGGACAGGGACTAGCACAGATACGCAGTATTTT. Translating it yields CASSRGTGTSTDTQYF. Drawing the rest from reference TRBV7-9 and TRBJ2-3, the complete variable domain is DTGVSQNPRHKITKRGQNVTFRCDPISEHNRLYWYRQTLGQGPEFLTYFQNEAQLEKSRLLSDRFSAERPKGSFSTLEIQRTEQGDSAMYLCASSRGTGTSTDTQYFGPGTRLTVL.

This clonotype was found a few times. The chain carries TRBV6-5 and TRBJ1-6; 9 nucleotides align to TRBD1. The CDR3 is 18 amino acids. V was clipped by 2 bases and J by 8 bases; unmatched bases: 13. Germline V gene lookup returns CDR1 MNHEY and CDR2 SVGAGI. The CDR3 spells CASSYQINRGLHDSPLHF. The DNA of the CDR3 is TGTGCCAGCAGTTACCAGATAAACAGGGGGCTTCATGATTCACCCCTCCACTTT.